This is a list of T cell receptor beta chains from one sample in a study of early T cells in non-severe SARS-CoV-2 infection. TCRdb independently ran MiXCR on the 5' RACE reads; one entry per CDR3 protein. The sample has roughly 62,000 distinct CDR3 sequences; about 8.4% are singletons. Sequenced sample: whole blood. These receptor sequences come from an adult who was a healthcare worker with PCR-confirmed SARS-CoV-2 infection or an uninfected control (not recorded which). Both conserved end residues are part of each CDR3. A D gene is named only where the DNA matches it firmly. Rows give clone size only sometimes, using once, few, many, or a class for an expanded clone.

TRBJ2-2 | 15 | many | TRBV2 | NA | CASRATPLGSGELFF | TGTGCCAGCAGAGCTACCCCCTTGGGGTCCGGGGAGCTGTTTTTT
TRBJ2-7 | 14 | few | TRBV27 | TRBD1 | CASSSNRGVYEQYF | TGTGCCAGCAGTTCGAACAGGGGTGTCTACGAGCAGTACTTC
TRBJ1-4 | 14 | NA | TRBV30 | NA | CAWTPRGGGEKLFF | TGTGCCTGGACTCCTCGGGGCGGAGGTGAAAAACTGTTTTTT
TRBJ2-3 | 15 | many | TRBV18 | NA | CASSPGMRGTDTQYF | TGTGCCAGCTCACCAGGGATGAGGGGCACAGATACGCAGTATTTT
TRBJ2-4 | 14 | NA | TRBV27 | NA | CASSLLRDSNIQYF | TGTGCCAGCAGTTTATTGAGGGATTCAAACATTCAGTACTTC
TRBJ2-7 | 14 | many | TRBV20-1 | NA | CSARRVGLHYEQYF | TGCAGTGCTAGACGAGTCGGCCTACACTACGAGCAGTACTTC
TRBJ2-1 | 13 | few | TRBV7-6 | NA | CASSLAQNNEQFF | TGTGCCAGCAGCTTAGCGCAGAACAATGAGCAGTTCTTC
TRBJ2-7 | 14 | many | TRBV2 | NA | CASIDGSRTYEQYF | TGTGCCAGCATAGACGGGAGTCGCACCTACGAGCAGTACTTC
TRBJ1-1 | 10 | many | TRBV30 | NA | CAWRLTEAFF | TGTGCCTGGAGGTTAACTGAAGCTTTCTTT
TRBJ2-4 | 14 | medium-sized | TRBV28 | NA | CASGPGSSKNIQYF | TGTGCCAGCGGACCAGGCAGTTCTAAAAACATTCAGTACTTC
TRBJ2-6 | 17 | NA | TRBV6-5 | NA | CASSYSRTASGANVLTF | TGTGCCAGCAGTTACTCGAGGACAGCCTCTGGGGCCAACGTCCTGACTTTC
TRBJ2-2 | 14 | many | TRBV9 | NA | CASSGTVNTGELFF | TGTGCCAGCAGCGGAACAGTTAACACCGGGGAGCTGTTTTTT
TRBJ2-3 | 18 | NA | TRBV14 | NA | CASSQRSPLEGYTDTQYF | TGTGCCAGCAGCCAACGGAGCCCACTGGAGGGATACACAGATACGCAGTATTTT
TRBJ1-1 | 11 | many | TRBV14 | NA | CASSPYTEAFF | TGTGCCAGCAGCCCCTACACTGAAGCTTTCTTT
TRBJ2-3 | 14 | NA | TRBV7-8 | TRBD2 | CASTRSGSTDTQYF | TGTGCCAGCACGCGTAGCGGGAGCACAGATACGCAGTATTTT
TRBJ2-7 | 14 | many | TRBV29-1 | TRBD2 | CSVAGLAGVREQYF | TGCAGCGTTGCCGGACTAGCGGGAGTGAGGGAGCAGTACTTC
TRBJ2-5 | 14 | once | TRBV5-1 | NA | CASSFNPGGETQYF | TGCGCCAGCAGCTTCAACCCGGGGGGCGAGACCCAGTACTTC
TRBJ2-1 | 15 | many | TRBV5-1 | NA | CASSLSGEDSNEQFF | TGCGCCAGCAGCTTGTCGGGAGAGGATAGCAATGAGCAGTTCTTC
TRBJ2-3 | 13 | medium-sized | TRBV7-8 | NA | CASSPDRTDTQYF | TGTGCCAGCAGCCCCGATAGGACAGATACGCAGTATTTT
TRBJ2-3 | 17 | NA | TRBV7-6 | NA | CASSDALEAGSTDTQYF | TGTGCCAGCAGCGATGCACTGGAGGCGGGGAGCACAGATACGCAGTATTTT
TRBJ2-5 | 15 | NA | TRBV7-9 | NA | CASSPGSVWKETQYF | TGTGCCAGCAGCCCTGGATCCGTTTGGAAAGAGACCCAGTACTTC
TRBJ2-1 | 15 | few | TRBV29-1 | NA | CSVGELTTSYNEQFF | TGCAGCGTTGGAGAACTAACGACCTCCTACAATGAGCAGTTCTTC
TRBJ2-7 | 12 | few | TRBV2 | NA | CASSVSTYEQYF | TGTGCCAGCAGTGTCTCCACCTACGAGCAGTACTTC
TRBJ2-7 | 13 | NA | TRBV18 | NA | CASSPRTVGEQYF | TGTGCCAGCTCACCACGGACAGTGGGTGAGCAGTACTTC
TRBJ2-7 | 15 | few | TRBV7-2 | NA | CASSSQPGQDYEQYF | TGTGCCAGCAGCTCCCAGCCGGGACAAGACTACGAGCAGTACTTC
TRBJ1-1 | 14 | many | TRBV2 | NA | CASSGTTGTSEAFF | TGTGCCAGCAGTGGGACGACAGGTACATCTGAAGCTTTCTTT
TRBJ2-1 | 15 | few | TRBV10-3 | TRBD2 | CAISDLAGTYNEQFF | TGTGCCATCAGTGACTTAGCGGGTACCTACAATGAGCAGTTCTTC
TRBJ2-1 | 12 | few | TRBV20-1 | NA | CSAPVEGNEQFF | TGCAGTGCTCCAGTCGAAGGAAATGAGCAGTTCTTC
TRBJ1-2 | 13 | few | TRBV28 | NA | CASSPSEDYGYTF | TGTGCCAGCAGTCCCTCGGAGGACTATGGCTACACCTTC
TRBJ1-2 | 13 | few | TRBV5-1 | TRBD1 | CASSPAGGYGYTF | TGCGCCAGCAGCCCCGCAGGGGGGTATGGCTACACCTTC
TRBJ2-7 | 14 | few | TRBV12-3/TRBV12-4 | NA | CASSLREKSYEQYF | TGTGCCAGCAGTTTAAGGGAAAAATCCTACGAGCAGTACTTC
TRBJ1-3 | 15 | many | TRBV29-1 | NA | CSVGMIAGTGNTIYF | TGCAGCGTTGGAATGATTGCAGGGACTGGAAACACCATATATTTT
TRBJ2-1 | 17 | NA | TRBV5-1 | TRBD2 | CASSLDLTSGATNEQFF | TGCGCCAGCAGCTTGGACCTGACTAGCGGAGCCACCAATGAGCAGTTCTTC
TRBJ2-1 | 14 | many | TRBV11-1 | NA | CASSSRWSYNEQFF | TGTGCCAGCAGCTCCCGCTGGTCCTACAATGAGCAGTTCTTC
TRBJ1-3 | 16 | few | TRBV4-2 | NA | CASSPTGSSSGNTIYF | TGTGCCAGCAGCCCAACAGGCTCCAGCTCTGGAAACACCATATATTTT
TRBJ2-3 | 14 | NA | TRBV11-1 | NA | CASSSFGAADTQYF | TGTGCCAGCAGCTCCTTCGGAGCGGCAGATACGCAGTATTTT
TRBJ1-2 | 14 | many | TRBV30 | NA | CAWSVPGAQSGYTF | TGTGCCTGGAGTGTACCAGGGGCCCAGAGTGGCTACACCTTC